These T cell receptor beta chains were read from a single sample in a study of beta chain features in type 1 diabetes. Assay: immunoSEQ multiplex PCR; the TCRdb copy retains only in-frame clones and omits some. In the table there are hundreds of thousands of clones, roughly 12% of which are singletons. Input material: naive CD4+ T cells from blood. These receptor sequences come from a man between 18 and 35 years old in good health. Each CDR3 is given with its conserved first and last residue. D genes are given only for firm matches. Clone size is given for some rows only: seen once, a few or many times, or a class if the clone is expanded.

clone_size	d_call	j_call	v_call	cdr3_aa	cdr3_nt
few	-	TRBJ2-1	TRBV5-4	CASSLSGTSYNEQFF	TGTGCCAGCAGCTTGAGTGGGACAAGCTACAATGAGCAGTTCTTC
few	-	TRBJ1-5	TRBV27	CASGYRVNQPQHF	TGTGCCAGCGGATACAGGGTCAATCAGCCCCAGCATTTT
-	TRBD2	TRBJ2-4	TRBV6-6	CASSHLGRLAGNIQYF	TGTGCCAGCAGTCACCTCGGGCGACTAGCGGGAAACATTCAGTACTTC
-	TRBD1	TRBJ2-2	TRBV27	CASSTTLLDRGMSTGELFF	TGTGCCAGCAGTACAACACTCCTGGACAGGGGCATGAGCACCGGGGAGCTGTTTTTT
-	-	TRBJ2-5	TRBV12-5	CASAAPGRGSRETQYF	TGTGCTAGTGCCGCCCCCGGGAGAGGGTCTCGGGAGACCCAGTACTTC
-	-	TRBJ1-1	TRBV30	CAWTHKGGYEAFF	TGTGCCTGGACACACAAGGGAGGGTATGAAGCTTTCTTT
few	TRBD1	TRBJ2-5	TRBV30	CAWGQAQETQYF	TGTGCCTGGGGACAGGCCCAAGAGACCCAGTACTTC
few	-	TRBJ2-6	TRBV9	CASSVGSMHSGANVLTF	TGTGCCAGCAGCGTAGGCAGTATGCACTCTGGGGCCAACGTCCTGACTTTC
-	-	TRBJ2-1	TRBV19	CASSIDSAGNEQFF	TGTGCCAGTAGTATAGACTCCGCGGGAAATGAGCAGTTCTTC
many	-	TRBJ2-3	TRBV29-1	CSVDGSGTDTQYF	TGCAGCGTTGATGGAAGCGGAACAGATACGCAGTATTTT
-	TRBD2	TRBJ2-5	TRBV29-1	CSVEGRERLQETQYF	TGCAGCGTTGAAGGGCGGGAGAGATTGCAAGAGACCCAGTACTTC
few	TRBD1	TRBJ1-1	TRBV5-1	CASSPLDRGLETEAFF	TGCGCCAGCAGCCCACTGGACAGGGGTTTGGAAACTGAAGCTTTCTTT
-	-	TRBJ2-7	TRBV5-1	CASSSRRGHEQYF	TGCGCCAGCAGCTCTCGCAGGGGCCACGAGCAGTACTTC
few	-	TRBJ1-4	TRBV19	CASTLREGEKLFF	TGTGCCAGTACCCTCAGGGAGGGCGAAAAACTGTTTTTT
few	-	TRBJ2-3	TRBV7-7	CASSLDSYTDTQYF	TGTGCCAGCAGCTTAGATTCGTACACAGATACGCAGTATTTT